The next 6 T cell receptor beta chains were all read from a single sample in a study of tumor-infiltrating lymphocytes in primary liver carcinoma. Co-extraction yielded RNA and DNA from 20-30 mg of unsorted bulk tissue. Researchers generated TCR beta cDNA from about 460 ng of total RNA, relying on a constant-region primer. Modified slightly, ARM-PCR produced TCR beta libraries over three nested multiplex PCR rounds. Two initial PCR rounds of approximately 10 cycles each paired TRBV1-TRBV30 forward primers with a C-beta reverse primer. From the multiplex PCR reads, TCRdb called clonotypes with MiXCR, one entry per CDR3 protein. Of approximately 120,000 distinct CDR3 sequences listed, 64% are singletons. The specimen was liver tumor tissue from sampling region 3. Subset defined: tumor region T3, left-lateral pole. These receptors all come from a woman between 55 and 75 years old with primary liver carcinoma and hepatitis B virus infection.

The chain recombines TRBV2 with TRBJ2-7; D is uncertain. The germline V gene has CDR1 SNHLY and CDR2 FYNNEI. Deletions cut 7 bases from V and 1 base from J, with 8 bases between. CDR3 length: 12 amino acids. This CDR3 reads CASNPESYEQYF. The CDR3 bases are TGTGCCAGCAATCCGGAGTCCTACGAGCAGTACTTC.

This clonotype was counted ten times or more. The genes are TRBV10-2 and TRBJ2-1, with D tentatively TRBD2 (5 bases). CDR3 size: 15 residues. Germline V gives CDR1 WSHSY, CDR2 SAAADI. The V gene lost 0 bases and the J gene lost 6 bases, with 12 bases spanning the gap. The CDR3 reads CASSESDGIGNEQFF. CDR3 bases: TGCGCCAGCAGTGAGTCGGACGGGATAGGCAATGAGCAGTTCTTC.

As for this clonotype: The missing conserved phenylalanine or tryptophan at the end of this CDR3 makes a read error likely. The gene calls are TRBV11-2 and TRBJ2-5; 9 bases map to TRBD2. V dropped 4 bases and J dropped 6; count of bases not matched to a gene: 12. Germline V gene data show CDR1 as SGHAT and CDR2 as FQNNGV. The length of the CDR3 is 16 residues. The CDR3 sequence: CASSYPRGSGRKTQYL. Here the CDR3 DNA reads TGTGCCAGCAGCTACCCCCGTGGTAGCGGGAGAAAGACCCAGTACCTC.

Worth noting for this clonotype: Given the absence of the conserved phenylalanine or tryptophan at the CDR3 end, a read error is likely. CDR3 nucleotides: TGTGCCAGCAGTCCCCCGGGTAGGGGTAACACTGAAGCTTTCTTA. Encoded protein: CASSPPGRGNTEAFL. The V call is TRBV12-3 or TRBV12-4, the J call TRBJ1-1, with TRBD1 as a possible D gene (5 bases). CDR3 length: 15 amino acids. V lost 5 bases to trimming and J lost 2 bases, with 15 bases between them.

With respect to this clonotype: A much larger clone is a single base away; this may be a read error. This rearrangement joins TRBV5-4 to TRBJ2-5, with TRBD2 as a possible D gene (7 bases). This CDR3 spans 15 amino acids. V was shortened by 0 bases and J by 4 bases, with 13 bases between the two germline ends. In germline, CDR1 is SGHNT, CDR2 YYREEE (reference sequence). The CDR3 DNA sequence: TGTGCCAGCAGCTTGGCCCAAGGGGGGGTAGAGACCCAGTACTTC. Its protein product is CASSLAQGGVETQYF. Full variable domain (rest looked up from reference TRBV5-4 and TRBJ2-5): ETGVTQSPTHLIKTRGQQVTLRCSSQSGHNTVSWYQQALGQGPQFIFQYYREEENGRGNFPPRFSGLQFPNYSSELNVNALELDDSALYLCASSLAQGGVETQYFGPGTRLLVL.

The V call is TRBV11-2, the J call TRBJ2-1; possible D gene TRBD2, 5 bases. CDR1 is SGHAT, CDR2 FQNNGV, per germline. The germline V and J ends were trimmed by 5 bases and 10 bases, with 21 bases remaining between them. There are 15 residues in the CDR3. In DNA form, the CDR3 reads TGTGCCAGCAGCACAACATCACCGTACACGGGGGAGCAGTTCTTC. Its translation is CASSTTSPYTGEQFF.